Listed below are T cell receptor beta chains from one sample, sequenced in a study of blood T cell repertoires in COVID-19. Data came from immunoSEQ multiplex PCR; TCRdb stores just in-frame clones and leaves some out. The sample consists of 180,000 or so clones, 75% to 90% of them appearing once. Sequences were obtained from PBMCs or T cells enriched from blood (not recorded which). All receptors come from a woman aged 55-69 years who had recovered from COVID-19. CDR3s include the opening cysteine and the closing phenylalanine or tryptophan. The order of the fields is J gene, V gene, CDR3 protein.

TRBJ1-5,TRBV4-1,CASSQDPTSDQPQHF
TRBJ2-7,TRBV19,CASSRLDSYEQYF
TRBJ2-2,TRBV7-3,CASSFGVVGTGELFF
TRBJ1-2,TRBV19,CASSLGQGPIYGYTF
TRBJ1-4,TRBV30,CAFKDRGRGEKLFF
TRBJ2-7,TRBV15,CATSREGINRVSYEQYF
TRBJ1-1,TRBV6-2/TRBV6-3,CASSKSFLGTEAFF
TRBJ1-1,TRBV6-1,CASSEVLLNTEAFF
TRBJ2-7,TRBV23-1,CASSHRDRGRRSSYEQYF
TRBJ2-5,TRBV29-1,CSVGRGLGAQYF
TRBJ1-2,TRBV5-1,CASSLDRASGGYTF
TRBJ2-5,TRBV5-6,CASSWGNSGEETQYF
TRBJ1-1,TRBV6-5,CASSYPGQTEAFF
TRBJ1-5,TRBV6-1,CASSEQGWGFQPQHF
TRBJ1-6,TRBV10-3,CAISESQGAAAFSPLHF
TRBJ2-2,TRBV21-1,CASSKSGQGTGELFF
TRBJ1-1,TRBV3-1/TRBV3-2,CASNADSRTEAFF
TRBJ1-1,TRBV28,CASSTDRVNTEAFF
TRBJ2-7,TRBV2,CASRTGTGDDLTYEQYF
TRBJ1-3,TRBV2,CASSAQGSHSGNTIYF
TRBJ2-7,TRBV30,CAWSLLGAREQYF
TRBJ2-7,TRBV6-5,CASRTGAGGIYEQYF
TRBJ2-1,TRBV9,CASSAGTSGSSYNEQFF
TRBJ2-4,TRBV28,CASSGGGPLAKNIQYF
TRBJ1-1,TRBV5-4,CASSSGDRENTEAFF
TRBJ2-1,TRBV9,CASSVQEGSYNEQFF
TRBJ1-2,TRBV29-1,CSVLHDTRGYTF
TRBJ1-3,TRBV6-5,CASSYSRQGSGNTIYF
TRBJ1-5,TRBV6-4,CASSPGTGHSNQPQHF
TRBJ1-2,TRBV15,CATSGGQGYNYGYTF
TRBJ1-1,TRBV6-1,CASSDGESRYTEAFF
TRBJ2-1,TRBV7-2,CASSLLSALYNEQFF
TRBJ1-5,TRBV15,CATSWGGDRGLQPQHF
TRBJ2-1,TRBV18,CASSSMWGRDEQFF
TRBJ2-5,TRBV6-5,CASRVAGGYQETQYF
TRBJ1-2,TRBV28,CASSTGMGGYTF
TRBJ1-2,TRBV19,CASSTMTGPDGYTF
TRBJ1-2,TRBV2,CASSEQNYGYTF
TRBJ2-1,TRBV2,CASSDVGGSFDEQFF
TRBJ2-3,TRBV27,CASSWAGVDTQYF
TRBJ2-6,TRBV5-1,CATSMGALSGANVLTF
TRBJ2-7,TRBV5-1,CASSSPGLGTYEQYF
TRBJ2-6,TRBV4-1,CASSPDRVWANVLTF
TRBJ2-2,TRBV7-3,CASSLSGRRAGDTGELFF
TRBJ1-1,TRBV10-3,CAIREDSSTEAFF
TRBJ2-3,TRBV21-1,CASSSPNRRDRGKDTQYF
TRBJ2-5,TRBV3-1/TRBV3-2,CASSRVETQYF
TRBJ2-7,TRBV3-1/TRBV3-2,CASSQGPRGFYEQYF
TRBJ2-1,TRBV4-1,CASSHGVAGVPGEQFF
TRBJ1-2,TRBV12-5,CASGSLTGGYTF
TRBJ1-1,TRBV27,CASSWTGANTEAFF